The clone carrying this TCR beta chain was seen only once. This sample was included in a study of control samples from healthy donors and cancer patients. The table came from immunoSEQ multiplex PCR; TCRdb's copy has only in-frame clones and leaves some out. The sample contains around 99,000 clones, approximately 90% of which appear only once. CDR3 length: 16 residues. Trimming shortened V by 1 base and J by 0 bases, and 12 bases separated the two germline ends. From germline, CDR1 is SGHTA and CDR2 FQGNSA. Sequenced: blood. The chain employs TRBV7-2 and TRBJ1-2; no firm D call. The source of this sequence is a woman aged 45-65 years in good health. This CDR3 is CASSLDTGLANYGYTF. The CDR3 nucleotides read TGTGCCAGCAGCTTAGATACGGGCTTAGCTAACTATGGCTACACCTTC. The full variable domain, with the rest looked up from reference TRBV7-2 and TRBJ1-2, is GAGVSQSPSNKVTEKGKDVELRCDPISGHTALYWYRQSLGQGLEFLIYFQGNSAPDKSGLPSDRFSAERTGGSVSTLTIQRTQQEDSAVYLCASSLDTGLANYGYTFGSGTRLTVV.